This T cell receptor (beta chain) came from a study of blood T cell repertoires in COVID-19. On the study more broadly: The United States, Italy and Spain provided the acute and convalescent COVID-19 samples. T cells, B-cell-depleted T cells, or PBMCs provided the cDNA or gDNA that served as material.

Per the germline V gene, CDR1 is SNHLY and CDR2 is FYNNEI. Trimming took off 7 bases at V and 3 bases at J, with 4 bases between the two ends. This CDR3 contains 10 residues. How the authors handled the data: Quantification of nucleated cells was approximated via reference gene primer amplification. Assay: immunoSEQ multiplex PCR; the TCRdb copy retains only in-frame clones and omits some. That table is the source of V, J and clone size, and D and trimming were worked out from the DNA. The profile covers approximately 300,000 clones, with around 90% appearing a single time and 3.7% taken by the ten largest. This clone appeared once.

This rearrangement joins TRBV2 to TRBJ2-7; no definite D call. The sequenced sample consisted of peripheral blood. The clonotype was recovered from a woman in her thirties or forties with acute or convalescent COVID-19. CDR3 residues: CASTLYEQYV. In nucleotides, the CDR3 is TGTGCCAGCACTCTCTACGAGCAGTACGTC.